This record looks at one TCR beta chain sequence and its context. Authors' analysis steps: Reference gene primer amplification yielded estimated nucleated cell counts. Only in-frame clones appear in the TCRdb table, and some are missing; sequencing was by immunoSEQ multiplex PCR. V and J calls and clone size are copied from that table; D and trimming were computed from the DNA. The data show approximately 200,000 clones, approximately 85% seen once. This record comes from a study of blood T cell repertoires in COVID-19. Looking at the study overall: The United States, Italy and Spain supplied acute and convalescent COVID-19 samples. Sources were T cells, B-cell-depleted T cells, or PBMCs; the material itself was cDNA or gDNA.

This CDR3 has 13 amino acids. Trimming pared 0 bases from V and 6 bases from J, leaving 9 bases between. This receptor was obtained from a man aged 55-75 years with acute or convalescent COVID-19. This chain joins TRBV12-3 or TRBV12-4 and TRBJ2-7; D may be TRBD1 (6 bases). Sequences were obtained from peripheral blood. This chain's CDR3 is CASSLARGGEQYF. For the CDR3, the DNA is TGTGCCAGCAGTTTAGCGCGAGGGGGCGAGCAGTACTTC.